The rows below give T cell receptor beta chains drawn from one sample of a study of cytomegalovirus exposure and HLA in healthy donors. Here immunoSEQ multiplex PCR was the method, and the copy in TCRdb shows in-frame clones only, minus some. The sample has about 100,000 clones; approximately 72% are singletons. Sequenced: PBMCs. The receptors come from a female donor in good health and CMV-seropositive. Each CDR3 is given with its conserved first and last residue. A D gene is named only where the DNA matches it firmly. A clone size is listed for some rows: how often the clone was seen (once, few, many), or a class if it is expanded.

cdr3_nt	cdr3_aa	v_call	j_call	clone_size	d_call
TGTGCCAGCAGCCCCGGGGGGGTCGCCTACGAGCAGTACTTC	CASSPGGVAYEQYF	TRBV25-1	TRBJ2-7	NA	TRBD2
TGTGCCAGCAGCGCCGAACGACAGAACTATGGCTACACCTTC	CASSAERQNYGYTF	TRBV9	TRBJ1-2	NA	NA
TGTGCCACCAGCAGAGATCGAGCCGGGGAGCTGTTTTTT	CATSRDRAGELFF	TRBV15	TRBJ2-2	once	NA
TGTGCCAGCAGCTTCTTCGGACAGGGGGCCTACGAGCAGTACTTC	CASSFFGQGAYEQYF	TRBV7-9	TRBJ2-7	NA	TRBD1
TGTGCCAGCAGCCTCCCACAGGGGGCCACTGAAGCTTTCTTT	CASSLPQGATEAFF	TRBV13	TRBJ1-1	NA	TRBD1
TGTGCCAGCAGCGCGCGGGCAGCCTCGTTGGAGGGCTACACCTTC	CASSARAASLEGYTF	TRBV7-3	TRBJ1-2	once	NA
TGTGCCAGCAAATTCCCCGGACAGGGGAATTCACCCCTCCACTTT	CASKFPGQGNSPLHF	TRBV27	TRBJ1-6	NA	TRBD1
TGTGCCAGCAGTGAAGCGGGCTCCACTGGAAACACCATATATTTT	CASSEAGSTGNTIYF	TRBV2	TRBJ1-3	NA	NA
TGTGCCAGCAGCCCAGGGGTTTGGACCGGGGAGCTGTTTTTT	CASSPGVWTGELFF	TRBV6-4	TRBJ2-2	once	NA
TGTGCCAGCAGTCTGCTAGCGGGGGGGGAGGAGCAGTTCTTC	CASSLLAGGEEQFF	TRBV25-1	TRBJ2-1	NA	TRBD2
TGTGCCAGCAGCGTACGGCGGGGTAGGAACACTGAAGCTTTCTTT	CASSVRRGRNTEAFF	TRBV7-2	TRBJ1-1	NA	NA
TGTGCCAGCAGCGGTGGGGGAGGTAAGCAGCCCCAGCATTTT	CASSGGGGKQPQHF	TRBV7-2	TRBJ1-5	few	NA
TGTGCCAGCAGCTTAGGGCCCTGGGGCGGGAGCGCAACAGATACGCAGTATTTT	CASSLGPWGGSATDTQYF	TRBV7-2	TRBJ2-3	NA	TRBD2
TGTGCCAGTAGCCTCCAGGGGGCGCCCGGTCGAGCTTTCTTT	CASSLQGAPGRAFF	TRBV19	TRBJ1-1	NA	TRBD1
TGTGCCTGGAGTGTACGGGAACTCGGGACAGATACGCAGTATTTT	CAWSVRELGTDTQYF	TRBV30	TRBJ2-3	NA	NA
TGTGCCAGCAGCCCAGAGGGATTGTCTGGAAACACCATATATTTT	CASSPEGLSGNTIYF	TRBV9	TRBJ1-3	NA	NA
TGTGCCAGTAGTCTCACGGGTGGTGGCTACACCTTC	CASSLTGGGYTF	TRBV19	TRBJ1-2	NA	NA
TGTGCCAGCAGGATAGGACAGACAACTAATGAAAAACTGTTTTTT	CASRIGQTTNEKLFF	TRBV7-2	TRBJ1-4	NA	NA
TGTGCCAGCAGTCCCTCGGACAGGACGGGTGGCTACACCTTC	CASSPSDRTGGYTF	TRBV28	TRBJ1-2	NA	TRBD1
TGTGCCAGCAGGTACGGACTAACGAAGGGTACAGATACGCAGTATTTT	CASRYGLTKGTDTQYF	TRBV6-5	TRBJ2-3	NA	NA
TGTGCCAGCTCACCACAATCTCGTACCGGGGAGCTGTTTTTT	CASSPQSRTGELFF	TRBV18	TRBJ2-2	NA	NA
TGTGCCAGCATGCAAAGAGGGAACCACAATGAGCAGTTCTTC	CASMQRGNHNEQFF	TRBV14	TRBJ2-1	NA	NA
TGTGCCAGCCCGCGCCCTTGGACTAGCGGGAGGAGGCACGAGCAGTACTTC	CASPRPWTSGRRHEQYF	TRBV28	TRBJ2-7	NA	TRBD2
TGCGCCAGCAGTGAGGACTTAGGGAGCACTGAAGCTTTCTTT	CASSEDLGSTEAFF	TRBV10-2	TRBJ1-1	NA	NA
TGCGCCAGCAGCCTCTCGTCCCGGGAGACGCCGTTCTTC	CASSLSSRETPFF	TRBV4-3	TRBJ2-1	NA	NA
TGCGCCAGCAGCTTCGGGGAGGATTCACCCCTCCACTTT	CASSFGEDSPLHF	TRBV5-1	TRBJ1-6	NA	NA
TGTGCCACCAGCAGAGATCTGATTAAGCTCGGGGGGTTGGGAAACACCATATATTTT	CATSRDLIKLGGLGNTIYF	TRBV15	TRBJ1-3	NA	NA
TGTGCCAGCAGCTCTGACAGGCGATTGTCGGAAGAGACCCAGTACTTC	CASSSDRRLSEETQYF	TRBV5-6	TRBJ2-5	NA	NA
TGTGCCAGCAGGTCGGCCGGGGGGTCTGAAGCTTTCTTT	CASRSAGGSEAFF	TRBV6-5	TRBJ1-1	NA	NA
TGTGCCAGCAGCTTACGACTTGCCAACACAGATACGCAGTATTTT	CASSLRLANTDTQYF	TRBV7-6	TRBJ2-3	few	NA
TGTGCCAGCAGCTTGCAGGCCGGGACTAGTTTGAGCGAGCAGTACTTC	CASSLQAGTSLSEQYF	TRBV7-8	TRBJ2-7	NA	TRBD2
TGTGCCAGCAGCTCCAGCGGGGACTCCTACGAGCAGTACTTC	CASSSSGDSYEQYF	TRBV11-3	TRBJ2-7	few	TRBD2
TGTGCCAGCAGCTTGCGGGATCAGCCCCAGCATTTT	CASSLRDQPQHF	TRBV5-6	TRBJ1-5	few	NA
TGTGCCAGCAGTATGGTGCGGTTGTCTGGAAACACCATATATTTT	CASSMVRLSGNTIYF	TRBV25-1	TRBJ1-3	NA	NA
TGTGCCAGCAGCCCCGAGGGGGCGCTCTATGGCTACACCTTC	CASSPEGALYGYTF	TRBV11-2	TRBJ1-2	NA	TRBD1
TGCGCCAGCAGCCAAGGGACGGGACACAATGAAAAACTGTTTTTT	CASSQGTGHNEKLFF	TRBV4-3	TRBJ1-4	NA	NA
TGTGCCAGCACCCCCTGGGGCAGGGTGGAAGACGAGCAGTACTTC	CASTPWGRVEDEQYF	TRBV28	TRBJ2-7	NA	NA
TGTGCCAGCAGCCTGCTCCGGGGGGTGGATACGCAGTATTTT	CASSLLRGVDTQYF	TRBV14	TRBJ2-3	NA	TRBD2
TGTGCCACCCTTGAAAACCGGTTTAGGGGCAGGGGTTCTGAAAAACTGTTTTTT	CATLENRFRGRGSEKLFF	TRBV21-1	TRBJ1-4	NA	NA
TGTGCCAGCAGTTCCCCCGGACTAGAGGGGAAAAACGAGCAGTACTTC	CASSSPGLEGKNEQYF	TRBV6-6	TRBJ2-7	NA	TRBD2
TGTGCCAGTAGTGCACCGGGACAGGGGCACTACGAGCAGTACTTC	CASSAPGQGHYEQYF	TRBV19	TRBJ2-7	NA	TRBD1
TGTGCCAGCAGGGACAGCTCTAGCACAGATACGCAGTATTTT	CASRDSSSTDTQYF	TRBV7-2	TRBJ2-3	NA	NA
TGTGCCAGCAGCACAGGTGACAATGGCTACACCTTC	CASSTGDNGYTF	TRBV6-5	TRBJ1-2	NA	NA
TGTGCCAGCAGTACCACCAGGTGGCCTTTCTTT	CASSTTRWPFF	TRBV28	TRBJ1-1	NA	NA
TGTGCCAGCAGCTTACCGGGATTACAGCCCCAGCATTTT	CASSLPGLQPQHF	TRBV7-9	TRBJ1-5	few	NA
TGTGCCAGCAGCCCCCAGGCCCTAGCGGGAGAAGGTGAGCAGTTCTTC	CASSPQALAGEGEQFF	TRBV7-8	TRBJ2-1	NA	TRBD2
TGTGCCAGCACCCAGAGGGGGTCGGGTGAGCAGTTCTTC	CASTQRGSGEQFF	TRBV27	TRBJ2-1	NA	NA
TGTGCCAGCAGCTTGCACAGGGCGTACGAGCAGTACTTC	CASSLHRAYEQYF	TRBV7-3	TRBJ2-7	NA	NA
TGCAGTGCTAGTGCCGGGTACGAGCAGTACTTC	CSASAGYEQYF	TRBV20-1	TRBJ2-7	NA	NA